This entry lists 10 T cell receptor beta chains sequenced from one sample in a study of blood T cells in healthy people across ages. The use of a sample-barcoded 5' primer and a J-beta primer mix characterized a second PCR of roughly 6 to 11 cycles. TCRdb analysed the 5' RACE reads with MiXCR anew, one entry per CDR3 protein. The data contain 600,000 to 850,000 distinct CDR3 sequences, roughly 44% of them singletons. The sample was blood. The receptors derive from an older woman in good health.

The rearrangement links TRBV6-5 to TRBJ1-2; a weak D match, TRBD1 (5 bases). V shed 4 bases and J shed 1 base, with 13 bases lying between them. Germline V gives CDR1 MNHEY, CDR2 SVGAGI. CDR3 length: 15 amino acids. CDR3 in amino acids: CASSSRGSLNYGYTF. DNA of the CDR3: TGTGCCAGCAGTTCTCGGGGCAGCCTTAACTATGGCTACACCTTC.

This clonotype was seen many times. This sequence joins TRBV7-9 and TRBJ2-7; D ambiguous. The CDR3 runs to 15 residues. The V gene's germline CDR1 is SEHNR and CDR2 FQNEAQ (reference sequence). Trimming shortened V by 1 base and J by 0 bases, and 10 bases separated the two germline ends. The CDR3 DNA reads TGTGCCAGCAGCTTAGGGCAGCCGATCTCCTACGAGCAGTACTTC. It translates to CASSLGQPISYEQYF.

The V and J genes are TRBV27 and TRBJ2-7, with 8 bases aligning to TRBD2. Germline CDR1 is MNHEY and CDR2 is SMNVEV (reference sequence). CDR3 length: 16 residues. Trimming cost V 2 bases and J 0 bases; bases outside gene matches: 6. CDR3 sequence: CASSLRAGAFSYEQYF. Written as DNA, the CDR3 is TGTGCCAGCAGTTTACGAGCGGGAGCCTTCTCCTACGAGCAGTACTTC.

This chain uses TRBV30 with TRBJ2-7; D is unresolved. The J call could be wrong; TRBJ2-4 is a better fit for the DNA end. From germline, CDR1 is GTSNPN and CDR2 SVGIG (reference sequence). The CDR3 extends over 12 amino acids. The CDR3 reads CAWSVHRNIQYF. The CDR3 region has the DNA TGTGCCTGGAGTGTACACAGAAACATTCAGTACTTC.

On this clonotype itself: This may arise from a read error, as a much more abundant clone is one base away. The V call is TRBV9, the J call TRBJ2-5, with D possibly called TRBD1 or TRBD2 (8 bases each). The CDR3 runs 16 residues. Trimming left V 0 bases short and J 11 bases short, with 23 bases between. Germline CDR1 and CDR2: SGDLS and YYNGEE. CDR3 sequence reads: CASSVDSGGTGNEQYF. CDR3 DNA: TGTGCCAGCAGCGTAGATTCGGGGGGGACAGGCAATGAGCAGTACTTC.

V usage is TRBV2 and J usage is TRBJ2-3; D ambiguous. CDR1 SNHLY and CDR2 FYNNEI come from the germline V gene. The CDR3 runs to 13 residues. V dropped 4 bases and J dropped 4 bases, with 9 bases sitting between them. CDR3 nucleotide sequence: TGTGCCAGCAGTGTTTTGGGGTCAGATACGCAGTATTTT. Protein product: CASSVLGSDTQYF. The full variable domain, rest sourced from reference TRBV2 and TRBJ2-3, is EPEVTQTPSHQVTQMGQEVILRCVPISNHLYFYWYRQILGQKVEFLVSFYNNEISEKSEIFDDQFSVERPDGSNFTLKIRSTKLEDSAMYFCASSVLGSDTQYFGPGTRLTVL.

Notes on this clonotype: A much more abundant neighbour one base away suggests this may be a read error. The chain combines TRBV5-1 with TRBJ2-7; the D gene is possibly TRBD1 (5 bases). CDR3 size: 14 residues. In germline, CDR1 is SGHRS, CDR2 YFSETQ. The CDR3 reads CANSTIDRAYEQYF. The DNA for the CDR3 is TGCGCCAACAGCACAATCGACAGAGCCTACGAGCAGTACTTC.

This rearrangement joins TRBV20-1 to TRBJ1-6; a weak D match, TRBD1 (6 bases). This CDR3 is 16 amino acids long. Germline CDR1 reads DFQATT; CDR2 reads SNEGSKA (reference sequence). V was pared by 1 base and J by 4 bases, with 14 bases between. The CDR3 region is CSARGQELLYNSPLHF. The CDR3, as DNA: TGCAGTGCTAGAGGACAGGAGCTATTGTATAATTCACCCCTCCACTTT.

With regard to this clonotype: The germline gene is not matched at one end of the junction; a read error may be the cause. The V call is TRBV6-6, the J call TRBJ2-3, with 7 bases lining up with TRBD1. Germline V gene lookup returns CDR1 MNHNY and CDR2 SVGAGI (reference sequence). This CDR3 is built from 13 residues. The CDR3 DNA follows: TGTGCCGGCAGGGACAGAAGCACAGATACGCAGTATTTT. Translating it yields CAGRDRSTDTQYF.

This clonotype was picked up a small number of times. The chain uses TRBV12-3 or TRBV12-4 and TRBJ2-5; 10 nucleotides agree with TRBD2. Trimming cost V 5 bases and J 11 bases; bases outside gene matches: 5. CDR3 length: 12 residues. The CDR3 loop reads CASSHGLAEQYF. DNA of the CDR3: TGTGCCAGCAGTCATGGACTAGCGGAGCAGTACTTC.